One and the same sample provided the 10 T cell receptor beta chains below, sequenced in a study of blood T cell repertoires in COVID-19. Clones were read by immunoSEQ multiplex PCR, and TCRdb kept only the in-frame ones, dropping some. The sample lists approximately 170,000 clones, 65% to 85% seen once, with about 6% in the top ten. The source material was PBMCs or T cells enriched from blood (not recorded which). The origin of the receptors is a man aged 40-49 years who had recovered from COVID-19.

This clone counts as medium-sized. The chain is built from TRBV19 and TRBJ1-5; D perhaps matches TRBD1 (5 bases). V was pared by 3 bases and J by 5 bases, with 23 bases between. Germline CDR1 and CDR2: LNHDA and SQIVND (reference sequence). The CDR3 is 18 amino acids. In DNA form, the CDR3 reads TGTGCCAGTAGTATCGGGCAGCCCCGTTCTTCGGGGGATCAGCCCCAGCATTTT. This translates into CASSIGQPRSSGDQPQHF.

The chain recombines TRBV2 with TRBJ1-2; 7 nucleotides agree with TRBD1. V was clipped by 6 bases and J by 6 bases; unmatched bases: 7. In germline, CDR1 is SNHLY, CDR2 FYNNEI. This CDR3 has 13 residues. CDR3 loop: CASRGDSRDGYTF. CDR3 nucleotides: TGTGCCAGCAGGGGGGACAGTCGAGATGGCTACACCTTC. The complete variable domain, with remaining parts taken from reference TRBV2 and TRBJ1-2, reads EPEVTQTPSHQVTQMGQEVILRCVPISNHLYFYWYRQILGQKVEFLVSFYNNEISEKSEIFDDQFSVERPDGSNFTLKIRSTKLEDSAMYFCASRGDSRDGYTFGSGTRLTVV.

V is TRBV19 and J is TRBJ2-5, with D tentatively TRBD2 (5 bases). This CDR3 comprises 13 residues. Germline values: CDR1 LNHDA, CDR2 SQIVND (reference sequence). V was pared by 9 bases and J by 6 bases, with 17 bases between. CDR3 DNA: TGTGCCAGCGGACGGGGTCTCCAGAAGACCCAGTACTTC. Translation gives CASGRGLQKTQYF.

This clone turned up a few times. V and J are TRBV6-1 and TRBJ1-1; 10 positions match TRBD1. Germline CDR1 reads MNHNS; CDR2 reads SASEGT. Unmatched junction bases numbered 4, after V lost 6 bases and J lost 3 bases. This CDR3 spans 14 amino acids. CDR3: CASRTGGGYTEAFF. In DNA, the CDR3 is TGTGCCAGCAGGACAGGGGGCGGGTACACTGAAGCTTTCTTT.

This chain links TRBV11-3 with TRBJ2-5; possibly TRBD2 for D (5 bases). Germline loops: CDR1 SGHNT, CDR2 YENEEA. V dropped 6 bases and J dropped 3 bases, with 8 bases sitting between them. CDR3 length: 12 amino acids. CDR3 nucleotide sequence: TGTGCCAGCAGGAAGGGAGAAGAGACCCAGTACTTC. Its protein is CASRKGEETQYF.

The genes are TRBV28 and TRBJ2-3; D ambiguous. The length of the CDR3 is 11 residues. Between the trimmed V and J ends, which lost 4 bases and 6 bases, there was a span of 5 bases. Germline V gene data show CDR1 as MDHEN and CDR2 as SYDVKM. The DNA for the CDR3 is TGTGCCAGCAGTTCCCAGGATACGCAGTATTTT. This sequence encodes CASSSQDTQYF.

This clone was counted a few times. Within the sample, other DNA sequences also encode this same CDR3. The chain combines TRBV2 with TRBJ1-1, with 10 bases lining up with TRBD1. Germline trimming cut 3 bases from V and 4 bases from J; bases unmatched to any gene: 2. The CDR3 totals 14 residues. Germline V gene data show CDR1 as SNHLY and CDR2 as FYNNEI. Here the CDR3 DNA reads TGTGCCAGCAGTGAGAGGGACAGGGGCACTGAAGCTTTCTTT. Encoded protein: CASSERDRGTEAFF.

The chain has TRBV19 and TRBJ1-2, with D perhaps matching TRBD1 (5 bases). V was cut by 3 bases and J by 6 bases, with 14 bases left in between. The CDR3 sequence is 14 residues long. Germline V CDR1 and CDR2: LNHDA, SQIVND (reference sequence). The CDR3 protein is CASSIKAPGHGYTF. The CDR3 region has the DNA TGTGCCAGTAGTATTAAGGCCCCAGGGCATGGCTACACCTTC.

About this clone itself: The germline gene is not matched at one end of the junction; a read error may be the cause. V and J are TRBV6-5 and TRBJ2-7, with 11 nucleotides matching TRBD1. The CDR3 runs 16 residues. Germline V CDR1 and CDR2: MNHEY, SVGAGI. The CDR3 protein is CASRYLGQGAVYEQYF. CDR3 coding DNA: TGTGCCAGCAGATACTTAGGACAGGGGGCCGTATACGAGCAGTACTTC.

This chain links TRBV5-1 with TRBJ2-2; D is possibly TRBD1 (6 bases). CDR1 and CDR2 (germline): SGHRS, YFSETQ. The CDR3 totals 15 residues. V shed 4 bases and J shed 5 bases, with 15 bases lying between them. The CDR3 loop reads CASSRTGMGTGELFF. DNA of the CDR3: TGCGCCAGCAGCCGAACAGGGATGGGGACCGGGGAGCTGTTTTTT.